The 9 T cell receptor beta chains given below trace back to one sample, sequenced in a study of control samples from healthy donors and cancer patients. Here immunoSEQ multiplex PCR was the method, and the copy in TCRdb shows in-frame clones only, minus some. The profile shows roughly 120,000 clones, approximately 90% of them singletons. The sample comprised blood. These receptors were taken from an older woman in good health.

This rearrangement joins TRBV7-9 to TRBJ1-2, with a tentative D call TRBD1 (5 bases). The V gene lost 0 bases and the J gene lost 0 bases, with 8 bases spanning the gap. Germline V gene sequence: CDR1 SEHNR, CDR2 FQNEAQ (reference sequence). The CDR3 consists of 15 residues. The DNA of the CDR3 is TGTGCCAGCAGCTTAGCCGGGGGAACTAACTATGGCTACACCTTC. It encodes CASSLAGGTNYGYTF.

The chain carries TRBV10-3 and TRBJ1-2; D might be TRBD1 (6 bases). The CDR3 consists of 14 residues. Germline-derived CDR1 and CDR2 are ENHRY and SYGVKD. V was shortened by 3 bases and J by 2 bases, with 10 bases between the two germline ends. The CDR3 loop is CAISERGGNYGYTF. CDR3 coding DNA: TGTGCCATCAGTGAACGAGGGGGAAACTATGGCTACACCTTC.

The chain employs TRBV5-4 and TRBJ2-5, with 10 bases identical to TRBD2. The germline V gene has CDR1 SGHNT and CDR2 YYREEE (reference sequence). Trimming removed 5 bases from V and 2 bases from J; junction bases left unmatched: 9. This CDR3 has 16 amino acids. The CDR3 nucleotides are TGTGCCAGCAGGGACCTAGCGGGGGCCTTACAAGAGACCCAGTACTTC. Translating it yields CASRDLAGALQETQYF.

The rearrangement uses TRBV27 and TRBJ2-3; 9 nucleotides line up with TRBD2. V lost 2 bases and J lost 5; bases outside the gene matches: 2. Per germline, CDR1 MNHEY and CDR2 SMNVEV (reference sequence). The CDR3 extends over 14 amino acids. DNA of the CDR3: TGTGCCAGCAGTTTAAGGCGGGGGGGAGATACGCAGTATTTT. Translation: CASSLRRGGDTQYF.

This clone was counted a single time. The same CDR3 can be traced to other DNA sequences in this sample. J is TRBJ2-7 and V is TRBV27; the D call may be TRBD1 or TRBD2 (5 bases each). The CDR3 has 13 residues. Germline V gene lookup returns CDR1 MNHEY and CDR2 SMNVEV (reference sequence). Trimming removed 2 bases at V and 7 bases at J, with 12 bases between. DNA of the CDR3: TGTGCCAGCAGTTTAATGAGGGGTGGGGAGCAGTACTTC. This gives the protein CASSLMRGGEQYF.

The V gene is TRBV19, the J gene TRBJ2-3; D call uncertain. The CDR3 contains 13 residues. V lost 6 bases and J 1 base, leaving 8 bases between the germline ends. Germline CDR1 LNHDA, CDR2 SQIVND (reference sequence). DNA for the CDR3: TGTGCCAGTAGATGGATCGGCACAGATACGCAGTATTTT. Protein: CASRWIGTDTQYF.

The J gene is TRBJ2-2, the V gene TRBV2; D not certain. Per germline, CDR1 SNHLY and CDR2 FYNNEI. Trimming took 6 bases from V and 7 from J, leaving 9 bases between them. The CDR3 totals 12 residues. The CDR3 region is CASRLSFGELFF. CDR3 nucleotide sequence: TGTGCCAGCAGACTTTCGTTCGGGGAGCTGTTTTTT.

The CDR3 coding sequence is TGCGCCAGCAGCCAACCCGGACTAGCGGGGGCCAGGCCAGATACGCAGTATTTT. It yields the protein CASSQPGLAGARPDTQYF. The chain joins TRBV4-1 to TRBJ2-3; 13 bases are a match to TRBD2. Germline assignment: CDR1 MGHRA and CDR2 YSYEKL. The V and J ends lost 2 bases and 4 bases, in that order; junction bases with no gene match: 9. The CDR3 totals 18 residues.

This chain joins TRBV19 and TRBJ1-1; TRBD1 matches at 10 bases. This CDR3 has 13 amino acids. CDR1 is LNHDA and CDR2 is SQIVND in the germline V gene (reference sequence). V trimming: 5 bases; J trimming: 5 bases; junction bases outside the gene matches: 2. The DNA for the CDR3 is TGTGCCAGTAGTGGACAGGGGGTTACTGAAGCTTTCTTT. This sequence encodes CASSGQGVTEAFF.